A single sample gave rise to the 31 T cell receptor beta chains below, sequenced in a study of blood T cell repertoires in COVID-19. Sequenced by immunoSEQ multiplex PCR; TCRdb stores in-frame clones only, minus some. The table shows about 330,000 clones, with under 95% occurring only once. Source material: PBMCs or T cells enriched from blood (not recorded which). The receptors derive from a woman between 25 and 40 years old who had recovered from COVID-19.

The V and J genes are TRBV4-3 and TRBJ1-4; 7 bases fit TRBD1. Germline CDR1 and CDR2: LGHNA and YSLEER. V was clipped by 0 bases and J by 0 bases; unmatched bases: 13. The CDR3 has 20 residues. The CDR3 DNA reads as TGCGCCAGCAGCCAAGAAACAGGGGCTCCTATAGGGACAACTAATGAAAAACTGTTTTTT. Encoded protein: CASSQETGAPIGTTNEKLFF.

The chain recombines TRBV3-1 (or the pseudogene TRBV3-2) with TRBJ2-7, with 9 bases matching TRBD1. J lost 3 bases, V lost 4 bases, and 4 bases had no gene match. CDR3 length equals 14 residues. Germline CDR1 and CDR2: LGHDT and YNNKEL (reference sequence). CDR3 sequence reads: CASSLLDRGYEQYF. Written as DNA, the CDR3 is TGTGCCAGCAGCCTTTTGGACAGGGGCTACGAGCAGTACTTC.

V is TRBV7-3 and J is TRBJ2-1; 13 bases are a match to TRBD2. CDR3 length: 15 amino acids. From germline, CDR1 is SGHTA and CDR2 FQGTGA. The V segment lost 5 bases and the J segment 7 bases; nucleotides outside the gene matches: 5. In DNA form, the CDR3 reads TGTGCCAGCAGCCAAGGGGGACTAGCGGGAAATGAGCAGTTCTTC. Translating gives CASSQGGLAGNEQFF. The entire variable domain, with the rest obtained from reference TRBV7-3 and TRBJ2-1, is as follows: GAGVSQTPSNKVTEKGKYVELRCDPISGHTALYWYRQSLGQGPEFLIYFQGTGAADDSGLPNDRFFAVRPEGSVSTLKIQRTERGDSAVYLCASSQGGLAGNEQFFGPGTRLTVL.

This clone was seen a single time. The chain combines TRBV28 with TRBJ1-3; weak D call: TRBD1 (6 bases). Germline CDR1 is MDHEN and CDR2 is SYDVKM. The CDR3 totals 15 residues. Trimming took 5 bases from V and 0 from J, leaving 11 bases between them. The CDR3 DNA sequence: TGTGCCAGCAGTGCCGGGACAACCTCTGGAAACACCATATATTTT. It codes for CASSAGTTSGNTIYF.

Written as DNA, the CDR3 is TGTGCCACCAGCAGAGGCGGGGGGGCTTACAATGAGCAGTTCTTC. Residues: CATSRGGGAYNEQFF. The chain carries TRBV15 and TRBJ2-1; 9 bases align to TRBD2. Germline CDR1 LNHNV, CDR2 YYDKDF (reference sequence). The CDR3 has 15 amino acids. The V gene end was trimmed by 1 base and the J gene end by 4 bases; junction bases not matched to a gene: 2.

This chain connects TRBV5-4 to TRBJ2-1, with D uncertain. Between the trimmed V and J ends, which lost 4 bases and 5 bases, there was a span of 16 bases. The V gene's germline CDR1 is SGHNT and CDR2 YYREEE (reference sequence). The CDR3 has 15 amino acids. The CDR3 is CASSLGNNLNNEQFF. The CDR3, as DNA: TGTGCCAGCAGCCTAGGAAATAATCTCAACAATGAGCAGTTCTTC.

The chain carries TRBV19 and TRBJ2-7; the D gene is possibly TRBD1 (6 bases). Germline values: CDR1 LNHDA, CDR2 SQIVND (reference sequence). The V gene lost 4 bases and the J gene lost 3 bases, with 19 bases spanning the gap. CDR3 length: 16 amino acids. CDR3 DNA: TGTGCCAGTAGTAAGTCCAACCGGGACACTAACTACGAGCAGTACTTC. Its translation is CASSKSNRDTNYEQYF.

The rearrangement links TRBV29-1 to TRBJ1-1; weak D call: TRBD1 (5 bases). The germline CDR1 and CDR2 sequences are SQVTM and ANQGSEA. V was cut by 3 bases and J by 1 base, with 9 bases left in between. CDR3 length equals 13 residues. The CDR3 here is CSVDPQGNTEAFF. The CDR3 DNA follows: TGCAGCGTTGATCCTCAGGGGAACACTGAAGCTTTCTTT.

This chain connects TRBV7-3 to TRBJ2-1, with 7 bases lining up with TRBD2. The CDR3 is 16 residues long. Trimming cost V 0 bases and J 4 bases; bases outside gene matches: 6. Germline values: CDR1 SGHTA, CDR2 FQGTGA. The CDR3 DNA is TGTGCCAGCAGCTTAACGGGCGGGAGAGGATACAATGAGCAGTTCTTC. This gives the protein CASSLTGGRGYNEQFF.

This clone was counted a single time. The V gene is TRBV10-3, the J gene TRBJ2-7, with 8 bases fitting TRBD1. The trim removed 10 bases at V and 5 bases at J, leaving 13 bases unmatched. The CDR3 has 14 residues. CDR1 is ENHRY, CDR2 SYGVKD, per germline. The CDR3 protein is CATLGTGVRDEQYF. The CDR3 DNA is TGTGCCACCCTCGGGACAGGAGTCCGAGACGAGCAGTACTTC.

The chain uses TRBV28 and TRBJ2-7, with TRBD1 as a possible D gene (5 bases). The CDR3 loop spans 14 amino acids. Germline loops: CDR1 MDHEN, CDR2 SYDVKM. Trimming took 3 bases from V and 0 from J, leaving 9 bases between them. Here the CDR3 DNA reads TGTGCCAGCAGTTTCAGGGTCCCCTCCTACGAGCAGTACTTC. It specifies CASSFRVPSYEQYF.

Notes on this clone: Other DNA sequences from this sample encode an identical CDR3 as well. V gene TRBV7-2 combines with J gene TRBJ1-2; 11 bases line up with TRBD1. This CDR3 is built from 14 residues. Germline assignment: CDR1 SGHTA and CDR2 FQGNSA. V was clipped by 3 bases and J by 8 bases; unmatched bases: 5. CDR3 sequence: CASSLDRGRRGYTF. DNA of the CDR3: TGTGCCAGCAGCTTGGACAGGGGGCGCCGGGGCTACACCTTC.

The chain employs TRBV4-1 and TRBJ1-5; D uncertain. Germline CDR1 and CDR2: MGHRA and YSYEKL. This CDR3 is built from 18 residues. Trimming removed 1 base from V and 2 bases from J, with 18 bases in between. The DNA of the CDR3 is TGCGCCAGCAGCCAAGGTGTCTCGTCCCGCCGGGGCAATCAGCCCCAGCATTTT. Translation: CASSQGVSSRRGNQPQHF.

The V and J genes are TRBV7-8 and TRBJ1-1, with 8 bases identical to TRBD1. The CDR3 covers 18 residues. V lost 5 bases to trimming and J lost 4 bases; unmatched junction nucleotides: 18. Looked up from germline, CDR1 is SGHVS and CDR2 is FQNEAQ. CDR3 DNA: TGTGCCAGCAGCATTACCGGGACAGGCGAATCCCGGGGCACTGAAGCTTTCTTT. Amino acid sequence: CASSITGTGESRGTEAFF.

The chain recombines TRBV5-1 with TRBJ2-7; 11 bases agree with TRBD1. J lost 4 bases, V lost 2 bases, and 2 bases had no gene match. The germline gives CDR1 SGHRS, CDR2 YFSETQ. This CDR3 has 14 amino acids. The CDR3 nucleotides read TGCGCCAGCAGCTTAGGGACAGGGGGTTACGAGCAGTACTTC. This codes for CASSLGTGGYEQYF.

The chain links TRBV2 to TRBJ2-2; tentatively, D is TRBD2 (6 bases). Between the trimmed V and J ends, which lost 4 bases and 4 bases, there was a span of 13 bases. The CDR3 has 15 residues. The V gene's germline CDR1 is SNHLY and CDR2 FYNNEI. In nucleotides, the CDR3 is TGTGCCAGCAGTGTGGGGGGTTCGTCCACCGGGGAGCTGTTTTTT. It encodes CASSVGGSSTGELFF.

The chain employs TRBV3-1 (or the pseudogene TRBV3-2) and TRBJ1-1, with D unclear. Germline CDR1 and CDR2: LGHDT and YNNKEL (reference sequence). The CDR3 totals 12 residues. Trimming took off 3 bases at V and 2 bases at J, with 4 bases between the two ends. CDR3 in amino acids: CASSHLNTEAFF. For the CDR3, the DNA is TGTGCCAGCAGCCACCTTAACACTGAAGCTTTCTTT.

The chain links TRBV27 to TRBJ2-3; 7 positions agree with TRBD1. The trim removed 0 bases at V and 0 bases at J, leaving 12 bases unmatched. Germline V gives CDR1 MNHEY, CDR2 SMNVEV (reference sequence). The CDR3 runs 19 residues. The CDR3 spells CASSLSPLRDSYSTDTQYF. The CDR3 DNA is TGTGCCAGCAGTTTATCCCCTCTCCGGGACAGTTACAGCACAGATACGCAGTATTTT.

The gene calls are TRBV18 and TRBJ2-3, with TRBD2 identical over 13 bases. The CDR3 spans 16 residues. After removal of 2 bases from V and 5 bases from J, the junction contained 4 bases not matched to a gene. CDR1 and CDR2 from the germline V gene are KGHSH and LQKENI. CDR3 sequence: CASSPGLAGEVDTQYF. CDR3 nucleotide sequence: TGTGCCAGCTCACCAGGACTAGCGGGAGAGGTAGATACGCAGTATTTT.

The V gene is TRBV5-8, the J gene TRBJ2-7, with 10 positions matching TRBD2. Germline loops: CDR1 SGHTS, CDR2 YDEGEE. This CDR3 region has 17 residues. J was trimmed by 1 base and V by 1 base; bases with no gene match: 8. This CDR3 is CASSLTPSGSNSYEQYF. The CDR3 DNA reads as TGTGCCAGCAGCTTGACCCCTAGCGGGAGTAATTCCTACGAGCAGTACTTC.

The genes are TRBV24-1 and TRBJ1-2; D is unresolved. Germline lookup yields CDR1 KGHDR and CDR2 SFDVKD. V was trimmed by 3 bases and J by 8 bases, leaving 12 bases between them. This CDR3 is built from 13 residues. The CDR3 DNA reads TGTGCCACCAGTGATGAGGGCCGAGGAGGCTACACCTTC. It is translated as CATSDEGRGGYTF.

The genes are TRBV3-1 (or the pseudogene TRBV3-2) and TRBJ1-2, with D unresolved. Germline CDR1 is LGHDT and CDR2 is YNNKEL (reference sequence). The CDR3 is made up of 13 amino acids. V was trimmed by 3 bases and J by 7 bases, leaving 12 bases between them. In DNA form, the CDR3 reads TGTGCCAGCAGCCACCTCACATGGGCTGGCTACACCTTC. This codes for CASSHLTWAGYTF.

Written as DNA, the CDR3 is TGTGCCAGTAGTATGTTTGGACGACAGGCAAATCAAGAGACCCAGTACTTC. It is translated as CASSMFGRQANQETQYF. The chain has TRBV19 and TRBJ2-5, with TRBD1 as a possible D gene (6 bases). Germline V gives CDR1 LNHDA, CDR2 SQIVND (reference sequence). Deletions cut 3 bases from V and 2 bases from J, with 19 bases between. The CDR3 sequence is 17 residues long.

Only one count was recorded for this clone. This chain uses TRBV7-9 with TRBJ2-7, with 9 bases aligning to TRBD2. V dropped 1 base and J dropped 5; count of bases not matched to a gene: 6. Germline V gene data show CDR1 as SEHNR and CDR2 as FQNEAQ (reference sequence). This CDR3 comprises 15 residues. The DNA for the CDR3 is TGTGCCAGCAGCTTAGAACTTGCGGGAGGGGACGAGCAGTACTTC. Translated: CASSLELAGGDEQYF. Variable domain in full (rest from reference TRBV7-9 and TRBJ2-7): DTGVSQNPRHKITKRGQNVTFRCDPISEHNRLYWYRQTLGQGPEFLTYFQNEAQLEKSRLLSDRFSAERPKGSFSTLEIQRTEQGDSAMYLCASSLELAGGDEQYFGPGTRLTVT.

This sequence joins TRBV18 and TRBJ2-1; 12 bases fit TRBD2. Germline V CDR1 and CDR2: KGHSH, LQKENI. Trimming took 2 bases from V and 8 from J; bases not matched to a gene: 4. This CDR3 contains 15 residues. The CDR3 DNA follows: TGTGCCAGCTCACCAAAACTAGCGGGAGGCTATGAGCAGTTCTTC. Translating it yields CASSPKLAGGYEQFF.

Turning to this clone: One end of the junction is discordant with germline, which a read error may explain. The chain employs TRBV4-1 and TRBJ1-6; TRBD1 might be the D (5 bases). The CDR3 is 17 residues long. Germline V CDR1 and CDR2: MGHRA, YSYEKL. Here the CDR3 reads CASTQEGRYVGNSPLHF. In DNA, the CDR3 is TGCGCCAGCACCCAAGAGGGGAGATACGTCGGTAATTCACCCCTCCACTTT.

The chain carries TRBV9 and TRBJ2-3; the D is unclear. V lost 1 base and J lost 2, with 5 bases in between. CDR1 and CDR2 from the germline V gene are SGDLS and YYNGEE. The length of the CDR3 is 13 residues. DNA for the CDR3: TGTGCCAGCAGCGTATCTACCACAGATACGCAGTATTTT. Its translation: CASSVSTTDTQYF.

The V call is TRBV2, the J call TRBJ2-1; TRBD2 matches 12 bases. The length of the CDR3 is 15 residues. Losses at the gene ends were 9 bases for V and 7 bases for J; bases not matched to a gene: 10. The germline V gene has CDR1 SNHLY and CDR2 FYNNEI. As DNA, the CDR3 is TGTGCCAGTACGACTTGGACTAGCGGGAATAATGAGCAGTTCTTC. Translating gives CASTTWTSGNNEQFF.

This chain connects TRBV4-1 to TRBJ1-1; D ambiguous. The germline gives CDR1 MGHRA, CDR2 YSYEKL. The CDR3 runs to 13 residues. Trimming pared 0 bases from V and 7 bases from J, leaving 9 bases between. In nucleotides, the CDR3 is TGCGCCAGCAGCCAAGATCGTCGGGGTGAAGCTTTCTTT. Its translation is CASSQDRRGEAFF.

This chain uses TRBV5-6 with TRBJ2-7, with 10 nucleotides matching TRBD1. Germline CDR1 and CDR2: SGHDT and YYEEEE. V was clipped by 4 bases and J by 6 bases; unmatched bases: 7. There are 14 residues in the CDR3. Here the CDR3 reads CASSPGQGLAEQYF. CDR3 sequence (DNA): TGTGCCAGCAGCCCGGGACAGGGGCTGGCCGAGCAGTACTTC.

The chain has TRBV6-5 and TRBJ1-6; perhaps TRBD1 as D (6 bases). The germline V and J ends were trimmed by 6 bases and 12 bases, with 9 bases remaining between them. CDR1 and CDR2 (germline): MNHEY, SVGAGI. CDR3 length: 11 amino acids. The CDR3 DNA reads as TGTGCCAGCAGGACCAGGGGACCCCTCCACTTT. It specifies CASRTRGPLHF.